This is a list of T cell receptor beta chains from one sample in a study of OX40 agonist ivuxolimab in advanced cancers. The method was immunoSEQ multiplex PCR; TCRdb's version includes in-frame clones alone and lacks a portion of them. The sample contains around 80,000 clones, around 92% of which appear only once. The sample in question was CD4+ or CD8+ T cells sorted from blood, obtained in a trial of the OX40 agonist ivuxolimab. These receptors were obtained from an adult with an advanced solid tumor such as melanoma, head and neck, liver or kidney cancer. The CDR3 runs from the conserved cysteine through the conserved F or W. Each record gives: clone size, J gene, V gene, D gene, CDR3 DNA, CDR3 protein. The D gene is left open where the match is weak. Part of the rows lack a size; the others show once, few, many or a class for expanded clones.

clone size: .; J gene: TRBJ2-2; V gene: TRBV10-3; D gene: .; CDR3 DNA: TGTGCCATCAGTGTTGGATCAGTGACCGGGGAGCTGTTTTTT; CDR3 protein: CAISVGSVTGELFF
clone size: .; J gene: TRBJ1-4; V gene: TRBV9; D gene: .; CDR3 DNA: TGTGCCAGCAGCGTAGGGGGAGCTAATGAAAAACTGTTTTTT; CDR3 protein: CASSVGGANEKLFF
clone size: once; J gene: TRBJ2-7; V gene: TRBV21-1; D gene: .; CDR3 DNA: TGTGCCAGCAGCAAAGTCCTCAGTACCTACGAGCAGTACTTC; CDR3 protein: CASSKVLSTYEQYF
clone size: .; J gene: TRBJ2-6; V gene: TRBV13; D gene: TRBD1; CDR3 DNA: TGTGCCAGCAGCCTTGGGACAGCGCTCTCTGGGGCCAACGTCCTGACTTTC; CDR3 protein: CASSLGTALSGANVLTF
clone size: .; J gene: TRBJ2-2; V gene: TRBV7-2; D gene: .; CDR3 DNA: TGTGCCAGCAGCTCCCCACTAGGTCTCACGAACACCGGGGAGCTGTTTTTT; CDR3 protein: CASSSPLGLTNTGELFF
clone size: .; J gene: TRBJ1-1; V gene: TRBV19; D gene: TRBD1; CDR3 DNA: TGTGCCAGTAGTATTCTTGGTACAGGGGACACTGAAGCTTTCTTT; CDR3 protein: CASSILGTGDTEAFF
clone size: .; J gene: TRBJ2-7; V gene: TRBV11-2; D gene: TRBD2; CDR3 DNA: TGTGCCAGCAGCTTAGATGCCGCTAGCGGGGGGTTCTACGAGCAGTACTTC; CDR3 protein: CASSLDAASGGFYEQYF
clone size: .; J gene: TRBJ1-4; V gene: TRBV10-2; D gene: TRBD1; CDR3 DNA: TGCGCCACCTGGGACAGGGGGGATGAAAAACTGTTTTTT; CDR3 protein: CATWDRGDEKLFF
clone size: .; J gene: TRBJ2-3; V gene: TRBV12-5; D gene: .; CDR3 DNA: TGTGCTAGTGGTAACCGGGTAGGGTTCGCAGATACGCAGTATTTT; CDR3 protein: CASGNRVGFADTQYF
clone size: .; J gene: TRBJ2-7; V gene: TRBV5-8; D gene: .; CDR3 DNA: TGTGCCAGCAGCTACGCCCCATACGAGCAGTACTTC; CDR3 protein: CASSYAPYEQYF
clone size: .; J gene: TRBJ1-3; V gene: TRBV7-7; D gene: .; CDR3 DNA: TGTGCCAGCAGCTTAGCACAGGGTGTTGGAAACACCATATATTTT; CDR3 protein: CASSLAQGVGNTIYF
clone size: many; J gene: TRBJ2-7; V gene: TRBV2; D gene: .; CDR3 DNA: TGTGCCAGCTCCGGCGAAACCTACGAGCAGTACTTC; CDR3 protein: CASSGETYEQYF
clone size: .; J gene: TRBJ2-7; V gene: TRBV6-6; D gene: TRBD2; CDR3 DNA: TGTGCCAGCAGTTACTCCGGGACTAGCTCCTACGAGCAGTACTTC; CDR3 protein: CASSYSGTSSYEQYF
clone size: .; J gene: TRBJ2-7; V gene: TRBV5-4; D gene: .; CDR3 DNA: TGTGCCAGCAGCTTGGTTTCTGTTCTGGGTGGAGGACCAAACGAGCAGTACTTC; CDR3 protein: CASSLVSVLGGGPNEQYF
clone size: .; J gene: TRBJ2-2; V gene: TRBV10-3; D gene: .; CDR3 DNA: TGTGCCATCAGTGAGCTGTGGAACACCGGGGAGCTGTTTTTT; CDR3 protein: CAISELWNTGELFF
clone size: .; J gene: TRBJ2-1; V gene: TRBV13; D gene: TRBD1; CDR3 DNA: TGTGCCAGCAGCTACTCGATGGACAGGGGGCACGGTGAGCAGTTCTTC; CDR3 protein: CASSYSMDRGHGEQFF
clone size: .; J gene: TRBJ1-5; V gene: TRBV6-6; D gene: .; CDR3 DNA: TGTGCCAGCAGTTACTCTGGGCCCGATCAGCCCCAGCATTTT; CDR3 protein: CASSYSGPDQPQHF
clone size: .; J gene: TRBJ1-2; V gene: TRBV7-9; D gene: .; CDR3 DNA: TGTGCCAGCAGCTTAGAATGGGACGGGACTAACTATGGCTACACCTTC; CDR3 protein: CASSLEWDGTNYGYTF
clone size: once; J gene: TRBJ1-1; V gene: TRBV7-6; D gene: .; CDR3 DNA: TGTGCCAGCAGGGAGTGGGGGGGGGAGAACACTGAAGCTTTCTTT; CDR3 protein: CASREWGGENTEAFF
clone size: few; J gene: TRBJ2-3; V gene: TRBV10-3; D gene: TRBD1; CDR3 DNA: TGTGCCATCAGGGGACAGGGTACAGATACGCAGTATTTT; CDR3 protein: CAIRGQGTDTQYF
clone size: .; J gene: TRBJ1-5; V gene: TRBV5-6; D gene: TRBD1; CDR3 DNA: TGTGCCAGCAGCTTCGGGACAGTACAGCCCCAGCATTTT; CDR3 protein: CASSFGTVQPQHF
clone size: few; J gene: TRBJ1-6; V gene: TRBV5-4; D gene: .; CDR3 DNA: TGTGCCAGCAGCTTGGGAGGCACCAATTCACCCCTCCACTTT; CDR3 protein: CASSLGGTNSPLHF
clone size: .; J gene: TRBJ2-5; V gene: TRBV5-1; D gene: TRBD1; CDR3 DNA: TGCGCCAGCAGCTTGAACAGGGGCCCGTGGGGGACCCAGTACTTC; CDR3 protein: CASSLNRGPWGTQYF
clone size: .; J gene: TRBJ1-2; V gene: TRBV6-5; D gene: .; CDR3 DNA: TGTGCCAGCATTCAACGTGGCGGGGAATTGGGTGGCTACACCTTC; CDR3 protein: CASIQRGGELGGYTF
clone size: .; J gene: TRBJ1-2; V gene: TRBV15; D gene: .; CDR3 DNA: TGTGCCACCAGCACTGGGGGGGAAAACTATGGCTACACCTTC; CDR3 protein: CATSTGGENYGYTF
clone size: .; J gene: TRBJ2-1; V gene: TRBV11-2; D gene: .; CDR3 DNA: TGTGCCAGCAGCTTAGAGGTCAGCAGAGGGTACAATGAGCAGTTCTTC; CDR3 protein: CASSLEVSRGYNEQFF
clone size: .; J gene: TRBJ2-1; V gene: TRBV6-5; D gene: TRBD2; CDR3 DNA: TGTGCCAGCAGTGAGCGGGGGCCTTACAATGAGCAGTTCTTC; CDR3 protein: CASSERGPYNEQFF
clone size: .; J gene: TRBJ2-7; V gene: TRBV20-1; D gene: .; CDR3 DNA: TGCAGTGCCCCCCTCATCTACGAGCAGTACTTC; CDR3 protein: CSAPLIYEQYF
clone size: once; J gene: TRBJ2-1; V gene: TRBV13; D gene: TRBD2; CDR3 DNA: TGTGCCAGCAGCCATGGACTAGCGGGGAACAATGAGCAGTTCTTC; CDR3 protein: CASSHGLAGNNEQFF
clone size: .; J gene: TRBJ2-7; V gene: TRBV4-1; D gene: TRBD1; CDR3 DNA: TGCGCCAGCAGCCAAGAAAAAATTGCCGGACAGGGGGTGGCGGGCGAGCAGTACTTC; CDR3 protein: CASSQEKIAGQGVAGEQYF
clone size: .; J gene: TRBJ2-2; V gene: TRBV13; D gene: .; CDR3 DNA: TGTGCCAGCAGCTTAGAAGGGGGGACGAACACCGGGGAGCTGTTTTTT; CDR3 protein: CASSLEGGTNTGELFF
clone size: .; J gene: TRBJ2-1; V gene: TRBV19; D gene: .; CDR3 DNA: TGTGCCAGTAGTATAGGGCGGGGGCTGCACAATGAGCAGTTCTTC; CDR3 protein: CASSIGRGLHNEQFF
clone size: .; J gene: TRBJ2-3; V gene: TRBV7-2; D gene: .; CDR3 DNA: TGTGCCAGCAGCTTGAACAGCGTCCCGCCGCAGTATTTT; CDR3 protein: CASSLNSVPPQYF
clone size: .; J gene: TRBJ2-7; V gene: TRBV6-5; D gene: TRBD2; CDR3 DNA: TGTGCCAGCAGTTACTCGAGAAGCGGGGGGGCCGAGCAGTACTTC; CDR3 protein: CASSYSRSGGAEQYF
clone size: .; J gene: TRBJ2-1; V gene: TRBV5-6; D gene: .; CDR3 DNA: TGTGCCAGCAGCCCTGGGTCTTACAATGAGCAGTTCTTC; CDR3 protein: CASSPGSYNEQFF
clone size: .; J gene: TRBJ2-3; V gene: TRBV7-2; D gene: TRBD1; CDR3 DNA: TGTGCCAGCAGCCCCAGGGGGTTCGGCACAGATACGCAGTATTTT; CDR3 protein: CASSPRGFGTDTQYF
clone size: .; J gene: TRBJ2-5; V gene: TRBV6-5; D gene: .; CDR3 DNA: TGTGCCAGCAGTGTTACAGGGGAGGGGGAGACCCAGTACTTC; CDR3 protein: CASSVTGEGETQYF
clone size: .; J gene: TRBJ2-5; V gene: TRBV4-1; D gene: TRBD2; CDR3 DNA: TGCGCCAGCAGCCGTTCGGGGGGTACGGGTGAAGAGACCCAGTACTTC; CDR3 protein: CASSRSGGTGEETQYF
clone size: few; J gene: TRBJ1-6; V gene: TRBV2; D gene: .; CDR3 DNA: TGTGCCAGCAGTGACCCGGGAACCTATAATTCACCCCTCCACTTT; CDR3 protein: CASSDPGTYNSPLHF
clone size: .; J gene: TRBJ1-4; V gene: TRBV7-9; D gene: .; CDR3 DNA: TGTGCCAGCAGCTTTGATAGTGAAAAACTGTTTTTT; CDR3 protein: CASSFDSEKLFF
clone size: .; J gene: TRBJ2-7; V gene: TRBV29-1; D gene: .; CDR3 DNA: TGCAGCGTTGAAGGTGGGGGGGGGCCCTCCTACGAGCAGTACTTC; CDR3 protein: CSVEGGGGPSYEQYF
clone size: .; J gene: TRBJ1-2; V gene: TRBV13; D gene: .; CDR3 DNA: TGTGCCAGCAGCTCGTTTGGGGGGGCGCGAGGCTACACCTTC; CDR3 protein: CASSSFGGARGYTF
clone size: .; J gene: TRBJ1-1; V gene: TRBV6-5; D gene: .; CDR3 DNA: TGTGCCAGCAGTTTTCCCCCGGGGGGGGGCAACACTGAAGCTTTCTTT; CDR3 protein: CASSFPPGGGNTEAFF